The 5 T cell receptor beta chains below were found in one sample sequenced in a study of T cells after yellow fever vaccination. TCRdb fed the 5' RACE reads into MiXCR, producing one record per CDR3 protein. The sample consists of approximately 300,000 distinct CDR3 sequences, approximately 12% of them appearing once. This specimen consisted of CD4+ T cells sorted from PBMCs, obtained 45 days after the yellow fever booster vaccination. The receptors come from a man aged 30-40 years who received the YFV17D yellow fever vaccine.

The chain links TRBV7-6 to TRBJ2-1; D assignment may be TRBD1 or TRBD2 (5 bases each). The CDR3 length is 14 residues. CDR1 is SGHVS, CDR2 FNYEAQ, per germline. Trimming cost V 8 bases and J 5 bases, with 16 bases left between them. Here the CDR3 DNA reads TGTGCCAGCGCAGGGTCGGGGAGAAACAATGAGCAGTTCTTC. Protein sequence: CASAGSGRNNEQFF.

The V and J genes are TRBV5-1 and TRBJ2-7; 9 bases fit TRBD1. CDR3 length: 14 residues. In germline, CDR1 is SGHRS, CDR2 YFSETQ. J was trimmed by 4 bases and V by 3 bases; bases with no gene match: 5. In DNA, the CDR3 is TGCGCCAGCAGCTCACAGGGGGCAGGGTACGAGCAGTACTTC. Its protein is CASSSQGAGYEQYF. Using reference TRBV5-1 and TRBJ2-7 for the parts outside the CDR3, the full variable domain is KAGVTQTPRYLIKTRGQQVTLSCSPISGHRSVSWYQQTPGQGLQFLFEYFSETQRNKGNFPGRFSGRQFSNSRSEMNVSTLELGDSALYLCASSSQGAGYEQYFGPGTRLTVT.

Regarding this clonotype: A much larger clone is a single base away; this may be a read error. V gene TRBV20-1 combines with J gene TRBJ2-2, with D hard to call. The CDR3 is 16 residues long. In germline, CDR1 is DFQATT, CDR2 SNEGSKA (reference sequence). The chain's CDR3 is CCARLSGPLNTGELFF. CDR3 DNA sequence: TGCTGTGCCCGCTTGTCCGGACCACTGAACACCGGGGAGCTGTTTTTT.

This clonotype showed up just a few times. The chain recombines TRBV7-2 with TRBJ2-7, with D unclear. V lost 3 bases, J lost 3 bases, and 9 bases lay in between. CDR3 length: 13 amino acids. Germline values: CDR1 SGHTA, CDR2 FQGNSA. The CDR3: CASSLGFRYEQYF. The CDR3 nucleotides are TGTGCCAGCAGCTTGGGATTTCGCTACGAGCAGTACTTC.

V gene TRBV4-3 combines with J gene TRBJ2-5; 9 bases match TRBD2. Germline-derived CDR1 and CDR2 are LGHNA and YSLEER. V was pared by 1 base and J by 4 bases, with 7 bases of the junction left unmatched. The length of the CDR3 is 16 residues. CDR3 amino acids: CASSQAAGGGRETQYF. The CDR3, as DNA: TGCGCCAGCAGCCAAGCGGCGGGAGGGGGGCGAGAGACCCAGTACTTC.